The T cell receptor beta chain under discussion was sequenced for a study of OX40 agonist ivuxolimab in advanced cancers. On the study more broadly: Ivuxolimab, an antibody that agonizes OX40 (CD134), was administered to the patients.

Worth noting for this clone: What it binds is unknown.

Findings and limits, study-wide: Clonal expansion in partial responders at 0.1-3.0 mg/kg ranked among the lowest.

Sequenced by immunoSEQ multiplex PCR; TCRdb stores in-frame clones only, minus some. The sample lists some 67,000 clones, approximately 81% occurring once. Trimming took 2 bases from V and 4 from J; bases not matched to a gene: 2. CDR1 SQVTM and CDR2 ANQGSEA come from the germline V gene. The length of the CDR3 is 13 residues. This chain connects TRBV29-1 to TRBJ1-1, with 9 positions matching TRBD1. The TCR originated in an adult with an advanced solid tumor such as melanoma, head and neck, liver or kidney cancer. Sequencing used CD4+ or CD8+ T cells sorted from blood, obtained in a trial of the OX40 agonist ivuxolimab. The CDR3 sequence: CSVERGQGTEAFF. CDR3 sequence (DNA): TGCAGCGTTGAAAGGGGACAGGGCACTGAAGCTTTCTTT.